These T cell receptor beta chains were read from a single sample in a study of cytomegalovirus exposure and HLA in healthy donors. Profiling relied on immunoSEQ multiplex PCR, and the TCRdb table lists in-frame clones only, not all of them. The data contain roughly 110,000 clones, 80% to 90% of them singletons. The sample consisted of PBMCs. The receptors were sampled from a man aged 45-65 years in good health and CMV-seronegative. Both conserved end residues are part of each CDR3. D genes are given only for firm matches. A row's size may be missing; if present it is once, few, many or a size class.

V	D	J	size	CDR3	DNA
TRBV4-1	TRBD1	TRBJ2-5	NA	CASSLDRDGETQYF	TGCGCCAGCAGCCTCGACAGGGATGGCGAGACCCAGTACTTC
TRBV28	NA	TRBJ2-1	NA	CAISRNSYNEQFF	TGTGCCATCTCCCGTAACTCCTACAATGAGCAGTTCTTC
TRBV7-9	NA	TRBJ2-5	NA	CSSSLRVGETQYF	TGTTCCAGCAGCTTACGGGTGGGAGAGACCCAGTACTTC
TRBV2	TRBD1	TRBJ1-1	NA	CASTGGSNTEAFF	TGTGCCAGTACAGGGGGCTCGAACACTGAAGCTTTCTTT
TRBV5-1	TRBD1	TRBJ2-5	NA	CASSWGIDRAVGETQYF	TGCGCCAGCAGCTGGGGGATAGACAGGGCGGTTGGAGAGACCCAGTACTTC
TRBV30	TRBD2	TRBJ2-5	NA	CAWSGRVAGLRGTQYF	TGTGCCTGGAGCGGAAGAGTAGCGGGGCTCCGAGGGACCCAGTACTTC
TRBV18	NA	TRBJ1-1	NA	CASSRTDSTEAFF	TGTGCCAGCTCCCGGACGGACAGCACTGAAGCTTTCTTT
TRBV19	TRBD2	TRBJ2-5	NA	CASSIPGRGEETQYF	TGTGCCAGTAGTATCCCCGGGAGGGGAGAGGAGACCCAGTACTTC
TRBV4-1	NA	TRBJ2-2	NA	CASSTWGAGGPGELFF	TGCGCCAGCAGCACCTGGGGGGCAGGGGGGCCCGGGGAGCTGTTTTTT
TRBV9	NA	TRBJ1-4	NA	CASSVGGGEKLFF	TGTGCCAGCAGCGTAGGCGGAGGTGAAAAACTGTTTTTT
TRBV11-1	TRBD1	TRBJ1-2	NA	CASSPNWQGAGYTF	TGTGCCAGCAGCCCAAATTGGCAGGGGGCTGGCTACACCTTC
TRBV5-1	NA	TRBJ1-2	once	CASSAPLGGAGGYTF	TGCGCCAGCAGCGCGCCACTCGGGGGGGCCGGAGGCTACACCTTC
TRBV19	TRBD1	TRBJ1-2	NA	CASSDRGLDYTF	TGTGCCAGTTCCGACAGGGGTCTGGACTACACCTTC
TRBV5-1	TRBD1	TRBJ1-2	NA	CASSLVSGTGFYGYTF	TGCGCCAGCAGCTTGGTTTCCGGGACAGGGTTTTATGGCTACACCTTC
TRBV7-9	NA	TRBJ1-4	NA	CASSFGSGKLFF	TGTGCCAGCAGCTTCGGTTCTGGAAAACTGTTTTTT
TRBV10-1	NA	TRBJ1-1	NA	CASRPGLLDTEAFF	TGCGCCAGCAGACCCGGACTTTTAGACACTGAAGCTTTCTTT
TRBV6-6	TRBD1	TRBJ2-3	NA	CASNRQGVSTDTQYF	TGTGCCAGCAACCGACAGGGGGTTAGCACAGATACGCAGTATTTT
TRBV19	TRBD2	TRBJ2-5	NA	CASSDWGGLKTQYF	TGTGCCAGTAGCGACTGGGGGGGATTAAAGACCCAGTACTTC
TRBV5-1	TRBD1	TRBJ2-2	NA	CASSLETGSVTGELFF	TGCGCCAGCAGCCTAGAGACAGGGTCTGTAACCGGGGAGCTGTTTTTT
TRBV4-1	TRBD1	TRBJ1-4	NA	CASSQLYRGRGKLFF	TGCGCCAGCAGCCAACTTTACAGGGGGCGAGGGAAACTGTTTTTT
TRBV7-8	NA	TRBJ1-1	NA	CASSLLVRVNTEAFF	TGTGCCAGCAGCTTATTAGTGCGCGTGAACACTGAAGCTTTCTTT
TRBV19	NA	TRBJ1-3	once	CAVLLGNTIYF	TGTGCCGTCCTACTTGGAAACACCATATATTTT
TRBV5-1	NA	TRBJ1-5	NA	CASSLSGDGQPQHF	TGCGCCAGCAGCTTGTCAGGGGATGGTCAGCCCCAGCATTTT
TRBV19	TRBD1	TRBJ1-1	once	CASSRYLDRGNTEAFF	TGTGCCAGTAGTCGATACCTTGACAGGGGGAACACTGAAGCTTTCTTT
TRBV6-6	TRBD1	TRBJ1-4	once	CASRNRGLTNEKLFF	TGTGCCAGCAGGAACAGGGGCCTAACTAATGAAAAACTGTTTTTT
TRBV5-4	TRBD1	TRBJ2-5	NA	CASSRLDRGQETQYF	TGTGCCAGCAGTAGACTGGACAGGGGGCAAGAGACCCAGTACTTC
TRBV6-5	NA	TRBJ2-7	NA	CASSRTGFYEQYF	TGTGCCAGCAGTAGAACAGGGTTCTACGAGCAGTACTTC
TRBV25-1	NA	TRBJ2-3	NA	CASSEYTGRGDTQYF	TGTGCCAGCAGTGAATATACCGGCAGGGGAGATACGCAGTATTTT
TRBV19	NA	TRBJ1-4	NA	CASSLGADEKLFF	TGTGCCAGTAGTTTGGGGGCGGATGAAAAACTGTTTTTT
TRBV7-2	NA	TRBJ2-4	few	CASSQAPLQGEENF	TGTGCCAGCAGCCAAGCCCCCCTACAGGGTGAGGAAAACTTC
TRBV27	NA	TRBJ2-2	NA	CASSSISGYTGELFF	TGTGCCAGCAGTTCTATTTCAGGGTACACCGGGGAGCTGTTTTTT